Sequencing of this TCR beta chain was carried out in a study of blood T cell repertoires in COVID-19. About the study: Whether acute or convalescent, the COVID-19 samples came from the United States, Italy and Spain. T cells, B-cell-depleted T cells, or PBMCs provided the cDNA or gDNA that served as material.

The CDR3 is 13 amino acids. Trimming shortened V by 3 bases and J by 7 bases, and 13 bases separated the two germline ends. Germline V gene data show CDR1 as LGHNA and CDR2 as YNFKEQ. Clones were read by immunoSEQ multiplex PCR, and TCRdb kept only the in-frame ones, dropping some. The table shows fewer than 350,000 clones, with about 85% occurring only once. Individuals aged about 18 to 100 years were recruited from 24 US areas. Recovery meant two consecutive negative NP/OP PCR tests, professional clearance, or resolved symptoms. Sequenced material: PBMCs or T cells enriched from blood (not recorded which). The chain carries TRBV4-2 and TRBJ2-7; D is perhaps TRBD1 (6 bases). The TCR sequence derives from a woman aged 50 to 65 who had recovered from COVID-19. The CDR3 protein is CASSHGQLREQYF. For the CDR3, the DNA is TGTGCCAGCAGCCACGGACAGTTGAGGGAGCAGTACTTC.